The rows below give T cell receptor beta chains drawn from one sample of a study of blood T cell repertoires in COVID-19. Sequencing was performed with immunoSEQ multiplex PCR; in TCRdb, only in-frame clones are kept and a portion is missing. The repertoire includes about 100,000 clones, roughly 87% of them detected once, and 7% to 9.5% sits in the top ten. Sequencing was carried out using peripheral blood. Receptor source: a man aged 25-45 years in a cohort sampled during active COVID-19. Each CDR3 is given with its conserved first and last residue. A D gene is named only where the DNA matches it firmly. The listing skips clone size in some rows; elsewhere it reads once, few, many or a size class.

clone size,V gene,J gene,D gene,CDR3 DNA,CDR3 protein
.,TRBV6-5,TRBJ1-1,TRBD1,TGTGCCAGCAGCCGAGACACAGGGGCAATAACTGAAGCTTTCTTT,CASSRDTGAITEAFF
.,TRBV18,TRBJ1-2,.,TGTGCCAGCTCACGCGACCTAATAAACAGCTTC,CASSRDLINSF
once,TRBV7-9,TRBJ2-1,.,TGTGCCAGCAGCTCAGGAAGCTTGCGGCAGTTCTTC,CASSSGSLRQFF
.,TRBV24-1,TRBJ2-3,.,TGTGCCACCAGTGACGGGAACACAGATACGCAGTATTTT,CATSDGNTDTQYF
.,TRBV10-2,TRBJ2-7,TRBD1,TGCGCCAGCAGGCCGGGACAGCTTTCCTACGAGCAGTACTTC,CASRPGQLSYEQYF
.,TRBV5-4,TRBJ1-6,.,TGTGCCAGCAGCTTGTCCGGGGATTCCTATAATTCACCCCTCCACTTT,CASSLSGDSYNSPLHF
.,TRBV7-2,TRBJ2-7,TRBD1,TGTGCCAGCAGCTTAGCTTGGGGACAGGGGGCCTCCTACGAGCAGTACTTC,CASSLAWGQGASYEQYF
.,TRBV3-1/TRBV3-2,TRBJ2-5,TRBD1,TGTGCCAGCAGCCAAGATTCGGGGACAGGGGAGACCCAGTACTTC,CASSQDSGTGETQYF
.,TRBV24-1,TRBJ2-3,TRBD2,TGTGCCACCAGTGACTGGACTAGCGGGGGGGCTTATACGCAGTATTTT,CATSDWTSGGAYTQYF
.,TRBV24-1,TRBJ2-3,TRBD1,TGTGCCACCAGTGAACTGGGACAGGGGGCAGAAGATACGCAGTATTTT,CATSELGQGAEDTQYF
once,TRBV6-1,TRBJ1-2,TRBD1,TGTGCCAGCAGTGAAATGTGGACAGGGGGCTATGGCTACACCTTC,CASSEMWTGGYGYTF
once,TRBV7-9,TRBJ1-1,TRBD1,TGTGCCAGCAGCTTATTGACAGGGGGCATGAACACTGAAGCTTTCTTT,CASSLLTGGMNTEAFF
once,TRBV9,TRBJ2-7,.,TGTGCCAGCAGCGTACAGGCAGGGCCCTCCTACGAGCAGTACTTC,CASSVQAGPSYEQYF
once,TRBV30,TRBJ2-1,.,TGTGCCTGTTCGGACAGCGCCTCCTACAATGAGCAGTTCTTC,CACSDSASYNEQFF
.,TRBV19,TRBJ2-7,TRBD2,TGTGCCAGCCGGGACTATGGCTACGAGCAGTACTTC,CASRDYGYEQYF
once,TRBV12-3/TRBV12-4,TRBJ2-4,.,TGTGCCAGCAGTTACGAGGGCAGGAACATTCAGTACTTC,CASSYEGRNIQYF
.,TRBV9,TRBJ2-7,TRBD1,TGTGCCAGCAGCCGAGATCAGAGGACAGGGAATTCCGAGCAGTACTTC,CASSRDQRTGNSEQYF
.,TRBV30,TRBJ2-4,.,TGTGCCTGGAGTGTGGGGCTGAACCAAAACATTCAGTACTTC,CAWSVGLNQNIQYF
once,TRBV6-7,TRBJ2-3,TRBD2,TGTGCCAGCAGTTACCAGTCCGGGACTAGCGGGTGGAGCACAGATACGCAGTATTTT,CASSYQSGTSGWSTDTQYF
.,TRBV5-5,TRBJ1-2,.,TGTGCCAGCAGCCCGGACGGGAGCCTTAACTATGGCTACACCTTC,CASSPDGSLNYGYTF
.,TRBV28,TRBJ2-5,.,TGTGCCAGCAGTTCTAGCGCTGAGACCCAGTACTTC,CASSSSAETQYF
.,TRBV30,TRBJ1-2,TRBD1,TGTGCCTGGGATACAGGGGCTGGCTTCTACACCTTC,CAWDTGAGFYTF
.,TRBV19,TRBJ2-1,TRBD2,TGTGCCAGTACCGCTAGCGGGGGCCTCTACAATGAGCAGTTCTTC,CASTASGGLYNEQFF
.,TRBV4-1,TRBJ2-1,TRBD2,TGCGCCAGCAGCCAAGAGGGAAGCGGGGTTCCCTACAATGAGCAGTTCTTC,CASSQEGSGVPYNEQFF
.,TRBV7-9,TRBJ2-5,.,TGTGCCAGCAGTCGAGGATTTCAAGAGACCCAGTACTTC,CASSRGFQETQYF
.,TRBV13,TRBJ2-3,TRBD2,TGTGCCAGCAGCCAACTGACTAGCGGGTACACAGATACGCAGTATTTT,CASSQLTSGYTDTQYF
few,TRBV2,TRBJ2-5,.,TGTGCCAGCAGTGAACAAACCTCCGGGCAAGAGACCCAGTACTTC,CASSEQTSGQETQYF
.,TRBV7-7,TRBJ2-5,.,TGTGCCAGCAGCCCCGGGGTAGGAGAGACCCAGTACTTC,CASSPGVGETQYF
.,TRBV5-1,TRBJ2-5,.,TGCGCCAGCAGCTTGGATGCTAGGGGGGGAGAAGAGACCCAGTACTTC,CASSLDARGGEETQYF
.,TRBV11-2,TRBJ2-4,.,TGTGCCAGCAGCCCCATGGTACTAGCCAAAAACATTCAGTACTTC,CASSPMVLAKNIQYF
.,TRBV10-3,TRBJ2-2,TRBD1,TGTGCCATCGGGACAGGGGGCAGGTACACCGGGGAGCTGTTTTTT,CAIGTGGRYTGELFF
.,TRBV19,TRBJ1-1,TRBD1,TGTGCCAGTAGTATGGGGACAGGGGGCTTCACTGAAGCTTTCTTT,CASSMGTGGFTEAFF
.,TRBV10-3,TRBJ2-6,.,TGTGCCATCAGTGAAGGCTCTGGGGCCAACGTCTTGACTTTC,CAISEGSGANVLTF
.,TRBV30,TRBJ1-3,.,TGTGCCTGTAAACGCGACTCTGGAAACACCATATATTTT,CACKRDSGNTIYF
.,TRBV20-1,TRBJ1-1,.,TGCAGTGCTAGTGGCGGGGACACTGAAGCTTTCTTT,CSASGGDTEAFF
.,TRBV3-1/TRBV3-2,TRBJ1-1,TRBD1,TGTGCCAGCAGCCAGCAGGGGGCGCACACTGAAGCTTTCTTT,CASSQQGAHTEAFF
.,TRBV5-8,TRBJ1-2,TRBD1,TGTGCCGGAGACAGGGGGCGAAGCTATGGCTACACCTTC,CAGDRGRSYGYTF
.,TRBV12-3/TRBV12-4,TRBJ1-6,.,TGTGCCAGCAGTTTGGAGGGGAATTCACCCCTCCACTTT,CASSLEGNSPLHF
.,TRBV19,TRBJ2-2,TRBD1,TGTGCCAGTACCGGGGACAGGGGGCGTAGCGGGGAGCTGTTTTTT,CASTGDRGRSGELFF
.,TRBV18,TRBJ1-1,.,TGTGCCAGCTCACCAATAGCCGGCACTGAAGCTTTCTTT,CASSPIAGTEAFF
.,TRBV18,TRBJ2-2,TRBD1,TGTGCCAGCTCACCCTCGACAGGGGTGGACACCGGGGAGCTGTTTTTT,CASSPSTGVDTGELFF
.,TRBV2,TRBJ2-7,.,TGTGCCAGCAGTGAACGGGGACTGATTAACGAGCAGTACTTC,CASSERGLINEQYF
.,TRBV7-9,TRBJ1-1,.,TGTGCCAGCAGCAAAGACGGGGGTGAAGCTTTCTTT,CASSKDGGEAFF
.,TRBV7-7,TRBJ2-2,.,TGTGCCAGCAGCTTAGATTCCGCCTTGACGGGCACCGGGGAGCTGTTTTTT,CASSLDSALTGTGELFF
.,TRBV20-1,TRBJ2-7,.,TGCAGTGCTAGTCCGGGGGTGAGCTCCTACGAGCAGTACTTC,CSASPGVSSYEQYF
.,TRBV9,TRBJ2-3,.,TGTGCCAGCAGCGTAGAAGGGGCAGATACGCAGTATTTT,CASSVEGADTQYF
.,TRBV3-1/TRBV3-2,TRBJ2-1,TRBD1,TGTGCCAGCAGCCGGCAGGGGGCCTTCCCCTATGGCTCCTACAATGAGCAGTTCTTC,CASSRQGAFPYGSYNEQFF
few,TRBV5-1,TRBJ2-5,.,TGCGCCAGCAGCTTGTTGGGGACATTGGGGACCGGGACTATCGAAGAGACCCAGTACTTC,CASSLLGTLGTGTIEETQYF
.,TRBV24-1,TRBJ2-2,.,TGTGCCACCAGTGACGCGGGACTGGACACCGGGGAGCTGTTTTTT,CATSDAGLDTGELFF
.,TRBV7-2,TRBJ2-7,TRBD2,TGTGCCAGCAGCGTCCGGGGGGGGAAGACCTACGAGCAGTACTTC,CASSVRGGKTYEQYF
.,TRBV6-1,TRBJ1-6,TRBD1,TGTGCCAGCAGTGAAGCTGGGCCAGGGGGCAGAAACTCACCCCTCCACTTT,CASSEAGPGGRNSPLHF
.,TRBV13,TRBJ1-3,TRBD1,TGTGCCAGCAGCGTACAGGGGGCTCGAAACACCATATATTTT,CASSVQGARNTIYF
.,TRBV21-1,TRBJ1-2,.,TGTGCCAGCAGCAAAGGCATTATAGGGGGTAACTATGGCTACACCTTC,CASSKGIIGGNYGYTF
once,TRBV12-3/TRBV12-4,TRBJ1-1,.,TGTGCCAGCAGTTTACAGGTGAACACTGAAGCTTTCTTT,CASSLQVNTEAFF